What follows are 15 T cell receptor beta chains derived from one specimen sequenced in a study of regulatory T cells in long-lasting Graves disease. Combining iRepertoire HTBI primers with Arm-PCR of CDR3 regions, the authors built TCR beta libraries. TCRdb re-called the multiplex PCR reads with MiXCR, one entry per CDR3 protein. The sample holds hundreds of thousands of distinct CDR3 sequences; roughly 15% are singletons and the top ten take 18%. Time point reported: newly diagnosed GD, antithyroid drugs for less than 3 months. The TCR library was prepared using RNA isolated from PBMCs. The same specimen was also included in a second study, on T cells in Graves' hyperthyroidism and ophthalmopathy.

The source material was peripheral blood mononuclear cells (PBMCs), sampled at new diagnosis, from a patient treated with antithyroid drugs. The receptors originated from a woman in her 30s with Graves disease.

In nucleotides, the CDR3 is TGCGCCAGCAGCATAGGGACTGAGTCCGCTGACGAGCAGTACTTC. It encodes CASSIGTESADEQYF. This rearrangement joins TRBV5-1 to TRBJ2-7, with D tentatively TRBD2 (6 bases). The CDR3 loop spans 15 amino acids. The germline gives CDR1 SGHRS, CDR2 YFSETQ. Between the trimmed V and J ends, which lost 4 bases and 5 bases, there was a span of 19 bases.

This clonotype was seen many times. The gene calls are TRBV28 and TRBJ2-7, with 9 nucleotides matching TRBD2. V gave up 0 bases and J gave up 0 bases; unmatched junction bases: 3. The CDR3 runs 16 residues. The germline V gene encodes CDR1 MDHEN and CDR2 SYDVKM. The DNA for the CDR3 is TGTGCCAGCAGTTTATGGACTAGCGGTAGCTCCTACGAGCAGTACTTC. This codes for CASSLWTSGSSYEQYF.

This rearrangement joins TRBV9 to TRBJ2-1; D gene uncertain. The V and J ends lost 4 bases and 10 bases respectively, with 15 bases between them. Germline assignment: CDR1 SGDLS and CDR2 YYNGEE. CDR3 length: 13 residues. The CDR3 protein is CASSLEPLGEQFF. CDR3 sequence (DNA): TGTGCCAGCAGCTTAGAGCCCTTGGGCGAGCAGTTCTTC.

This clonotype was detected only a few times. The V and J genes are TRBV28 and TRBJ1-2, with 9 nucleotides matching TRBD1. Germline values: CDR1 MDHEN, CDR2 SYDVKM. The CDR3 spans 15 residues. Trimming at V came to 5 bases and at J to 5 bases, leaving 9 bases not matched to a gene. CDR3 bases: TGTGCCAGCAGTCAAAGACAGGGGGTGATATATGGCTACACCTTC. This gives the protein CASSQRQGVIYGYTF.

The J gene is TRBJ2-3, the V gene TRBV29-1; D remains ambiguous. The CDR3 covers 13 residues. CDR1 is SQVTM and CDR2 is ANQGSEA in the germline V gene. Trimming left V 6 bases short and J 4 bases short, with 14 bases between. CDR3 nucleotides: TGCAGCGTCACCACGATGAGCGCAGATACGCAGTATTTT. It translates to CSVTTMSADTQYF.

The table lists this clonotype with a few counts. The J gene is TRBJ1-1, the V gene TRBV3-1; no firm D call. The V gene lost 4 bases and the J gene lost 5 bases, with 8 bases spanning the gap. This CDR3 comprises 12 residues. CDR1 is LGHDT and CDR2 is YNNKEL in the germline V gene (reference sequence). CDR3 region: CASSRWSTEAFF. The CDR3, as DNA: TGTGCCAGCAGCCGTTGGTCGACTGAAGCTTTCTTT.

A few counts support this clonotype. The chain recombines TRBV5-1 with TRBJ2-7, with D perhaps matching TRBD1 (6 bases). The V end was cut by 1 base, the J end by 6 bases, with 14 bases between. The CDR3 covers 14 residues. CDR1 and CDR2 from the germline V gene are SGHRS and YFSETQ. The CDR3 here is CASSLWQGTAEQYF. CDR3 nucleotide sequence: TGCGCCAGCAGCTTGTGGCAGGGGACCGCCGAGCAGTACTTC.

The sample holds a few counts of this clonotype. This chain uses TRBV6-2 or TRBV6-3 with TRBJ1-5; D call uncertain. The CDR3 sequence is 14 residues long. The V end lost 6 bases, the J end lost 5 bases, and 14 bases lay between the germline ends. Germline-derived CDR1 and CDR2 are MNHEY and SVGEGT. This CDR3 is CASSSGGRDQPQHF. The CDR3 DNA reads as TGTGCCAGCAGCTCTGGTGGCCGCGATCAGCCCCAGCATTTT.

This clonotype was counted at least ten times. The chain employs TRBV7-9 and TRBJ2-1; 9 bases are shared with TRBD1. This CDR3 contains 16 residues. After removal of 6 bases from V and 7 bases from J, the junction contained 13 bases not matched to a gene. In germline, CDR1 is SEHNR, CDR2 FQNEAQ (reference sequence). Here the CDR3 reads CASRTLGQGISNEQFF. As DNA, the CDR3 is TGTGCCAGCAGGACCCTCGGACAGGGGATAAGTAATGAGCAGTTCTTC.

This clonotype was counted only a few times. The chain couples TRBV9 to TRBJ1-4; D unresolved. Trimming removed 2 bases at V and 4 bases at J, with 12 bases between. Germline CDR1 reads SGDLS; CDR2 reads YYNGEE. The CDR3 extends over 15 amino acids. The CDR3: CASSVGPAGNEKLFF. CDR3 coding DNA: TGTGCCAGCAGCGTGGGTCCGGCAGGTAATGAAAAACTGTTTTTT.

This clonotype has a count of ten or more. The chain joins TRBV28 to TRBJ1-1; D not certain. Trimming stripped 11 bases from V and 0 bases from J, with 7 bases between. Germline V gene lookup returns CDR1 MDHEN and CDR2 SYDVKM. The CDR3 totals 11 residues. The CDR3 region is CACRVNTEAFF. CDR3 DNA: TGTGCCTGTAGGGTGAACACTGAAGCTTTCTTT.

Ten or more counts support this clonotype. In DNA, the CDR3 is TGTGCCAGCAGTGATCCAGGACGAGGGGACTATGGCTACACCTTC. Encoded protein: CASSDPGRGDYGYTF. The chain joins TRBV2 to TRBJ1-2; possible D gene TRBD1, 5 bases. Germline-derived CDR1 and CDR2 are SNHLY and FYNNEI. V was pared by 3 bases and J by 3 bases, with 14 bases between. The CDR3 is made up of 15 amino acids. The full variable domain, its missing parts supplied by reference TRBV2 and TRBJ1-2, is EPEVTQTPSHQVTQMGQEVILRCVPISNHLYFYWYRQILGQKVEFLVSFYNNEISEKSEIFDDQFSVERPDGSNFTLKIRSTKLEDSAMYFCASSDPGRGDYGYTFGSGTRLTVV.

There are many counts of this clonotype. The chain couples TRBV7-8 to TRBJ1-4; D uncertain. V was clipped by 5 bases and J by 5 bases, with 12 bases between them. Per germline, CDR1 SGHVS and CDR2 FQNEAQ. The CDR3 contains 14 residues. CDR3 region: CASSPRPLNEKLFF. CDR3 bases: TGTGCCAGCAGCCCCCGCCCACTCAATGAAAAACTGTTTTTT.

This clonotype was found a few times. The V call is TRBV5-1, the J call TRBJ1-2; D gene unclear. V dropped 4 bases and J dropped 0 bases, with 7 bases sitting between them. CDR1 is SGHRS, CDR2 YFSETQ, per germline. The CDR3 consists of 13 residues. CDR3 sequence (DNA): TGCGCCAGCAGCAAAGAATCTAACTATGGCTACACCTTC. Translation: CASSKESNYGYTF.

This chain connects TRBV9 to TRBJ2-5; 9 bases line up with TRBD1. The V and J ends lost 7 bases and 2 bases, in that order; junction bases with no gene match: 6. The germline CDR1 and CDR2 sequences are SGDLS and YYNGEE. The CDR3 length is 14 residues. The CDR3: CASQPGQGQETQYF. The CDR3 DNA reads TGTGCCAGCCAACCGGGACAGGGACAAGAGACCCAGTACTTC.